This TCR beta chain was observed in a study of OX40 agonist ivuxolimab in advanced cancers. For the study at large: Dose-escalation subjects each had hepatocellular carcinoma, melanoma, renal cell or head and neck cancer. At approximately 83% male, the cohort had a mean age of roughly 60 years, ranging from about 23 to 79.

Study-level points and caveats: In a subset of nonresponders, normalized T-cell clonal expansion was also low.

V lost 5 bases, J lost 7 bases, and 15 bases lay in between. The germline V gene has CDR1 MNHNY and CDR2 SVGAGI (reference sequence). This CDR3 comprises 14 residues. Only in-frame clones appear in the TCRdb table, and some are missing; sequencing was by immunoSEQ multiplex PCR. The sample lists roughly 67,000 clones, approximately 86% seen once, with about 5.5% in the top ten. In the case of this clone: What it recognizes is unknown.

This chain connects TRBV6-6 to TRBJ2-1; TRBD1 might be the D (7 bases). This clonotype was obtained from an adult with an advanced solid tumor such as melanoma, head and neck, liver or kidney cancer. The sample here was CD4+ or CD8+ T cells sorted from blood, taken in a trial of the OX40 agonist ivuxolimab. DNA for the CDR3: TGTGCCAGCAGTGACAGTGCAGGGGGGAATGAGCAGTTCTTC. Translating gives CASSDSAGGNEQFF.